These 2 T cell receptor beta chains were all obtained from the same sample, sequenced in a study of technical replicates of blood from several donors. Repertoires were generated with immunoSEQ multiplex PCR, while TCRdb's copy carries only in-frame clones and drops some. This table has more than 65,000 clones, approximately 96% appearing once. Sequences were obtained from T cells isolated from PBMCs. All receptors come from a human donor in good health.

The chain uses TRBV2 and TRBJ1-1; D is possibly TRBD1 (5 bases). CDR1 is SNHLY, CDR2 FYNNEI, per germline. With 5 bases removed from V and 6 bases from J, the gap between germline ends came to 7 bases. The CDR3 is 11 residues long. CDR3 amino acids: CASSPGSEAFF. In nucleotides, the CDR3 is TGTGCCAGCAGTCCAGGGTCTGAAGCTTTCTTT.

This clone has just a few counts. The rearrangement links TRBV2 to TRBJ1-5, with D possibly matching TRBD1 (5 bases). Germline CDR1 reads SNHLY; CDR2 reads FYNNEI. V was trimmed by 6 bases and J by 5 bases, leaving 11 bases between them. There are 13 residues in the CDR3. The CDR3 region has the DNA TGTGCCAGCAGCAGGGAACGCGATCAGCCCCAGCATTTT. Its protein is CASSRERDQPQHF. The full variable domain, in which reference TRBV2 and TRBJ1-5 provide the parts outside the CDR3, is EPEVTQTPSHQVTQMGQEVILRCVPISNHLYFYWYRQILGQKVEFLVSFYNNEISEKSEIFDDQFSVERPDGSNFTLKIRSTKLEDSAMYFCASSRERDQPQHFGDGTRLSIL.